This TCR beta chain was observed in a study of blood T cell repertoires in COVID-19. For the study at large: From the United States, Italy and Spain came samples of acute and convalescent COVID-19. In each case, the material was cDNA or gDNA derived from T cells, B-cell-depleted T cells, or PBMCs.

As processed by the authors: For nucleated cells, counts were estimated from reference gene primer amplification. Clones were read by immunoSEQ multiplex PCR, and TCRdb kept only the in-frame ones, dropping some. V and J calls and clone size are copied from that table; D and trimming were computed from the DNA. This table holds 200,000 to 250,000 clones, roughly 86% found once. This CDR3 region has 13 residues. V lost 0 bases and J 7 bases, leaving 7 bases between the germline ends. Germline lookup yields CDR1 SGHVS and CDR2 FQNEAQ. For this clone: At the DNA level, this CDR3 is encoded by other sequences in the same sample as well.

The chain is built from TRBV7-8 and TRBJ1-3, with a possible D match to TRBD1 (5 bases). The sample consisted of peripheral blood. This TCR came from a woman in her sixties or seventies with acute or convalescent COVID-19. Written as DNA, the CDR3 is TGTGCCAGCAGCTTAGCGCGGGGGAACACCATATATTTT. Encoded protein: CASSLARGNTIYF. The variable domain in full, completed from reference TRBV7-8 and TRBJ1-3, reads GAGVSQSPRYKVAKRGQDVALRCDPISGHVSLFWYQQALGQGPEFLTYFQNEAQLDKSGLPSDRFFAERPEGSVSTLKIQRTQQEDSAVYLCASSLARGNTIYFGEGSWLTVV.